Listed below are T cell receptor beta chains from one sample, sequenced in a study of a mutant IDH1 vaccine in newly diagnosed glioma. Their antigen targets remain unknown. The table came from immunoSEQ multiplex PCR; TCRdb's copy has only in-frame clones and leaves some out. This table holds approximately 82,000 clones, approximately 85% found once. Sequenced material: PBMCs, taken from a glioma patient whose treatment included an IDH1 peptide vaccine. These TCRs come from a man younger than 40 with glioma. Some clones in this sample may be carry-over from other donors' samples. The CDR3 runs from the conserved cysteine through the conserved F or W. D genes are given only for firm matches. Only part of the rows carry a size: once, few, many, or a class if the clone is expanded.

d_call,j_call,v_call,clone_size,cdr3_nt,cdr3_aa
-,TRBJ1-1,TRBV27,once,TGTGCCAGCAGTTTAGCAGGGCTGAACACTGAAGCTTTCTTT,CASSLAGLNTEAFF
-,TRBJ1-1,TRBV4-1,few,TGCGCCAGCAGCCAAGATTGGGGGCAGACTGAAGCTTTCTTT,CASSQDWGQTEAFF
-,TRBJ2-7,TRBV19,-,TGTGCCAGTTCAGGGGACTACGAGCAGTACTTC,CASSGDYEQYF
-,TRBJ1-1,TRBV28,-,TGTGCCAGCAGTTTACAGGGGACTGAAGCTTTCTTT,CASSLQGTEAFF
TRBD1,TRBJ2-7,TRBV18,once,TGTGCCAGCTCACCGGGACAGGGGGCCGAGCAGTACTTC,CASSPGQGAEQYF
TRBD1,TRBJ1-6,TRBV5-1,-,TGCGCCAGCAGTTTGGGGACAGGGAGGAATTCACCCCTCCACTTT,CASSLGTGRNSPLHF
TRBD1,TRBJ2-3,TRBV19,-,TGTGCCAGTAGTACGGGACAGAGAATCGCAAATACGCAGTATTTT,CASSTGQRIANTQYF
-,TRBJ1-1,TRBV19,-,TGTGCCAGTAGTATGGGGCAGAACACTGAAGCTTTCTTT,CASSMGQNTEAFF
-,TRBJ1-1,TRBV6-6,-,TGTGCCAGCAGAACCGGACGGCGTGAAGCTTTCTTT,CASRTGRREAFF
TRBD1,TRBJ2-3,TRBV19,-,TGTGCCAGTAGTGTGACAGGGTCAGATACGCAGTATTTT,CASSVTGSDTQYF
TRBD1,TRBJ1-2,TRBV5-4,-,TGTGCCAGCACCAATCCGACAGGGCGGGGTGGCTACACCTTC,CASTNPTGRGGYTF
-,TRBJ1-5,TRBV6-6,-,TGTGCCAGCACCCAGGGGACCTATCAGCCCCAGCATTTT,CASTQGTYQPQHF
-,TRBJ1-1,TRBV6-1,-,TGTGCCAGCAGTGGACAGCCGAACACTGAAGCTTTCTTT,CASSGQPNTEAFF
-,TRBJ2-3,TRBV30,-,TGTGCCCTAAGTGGGGTATCAGATACGCAGTATTTT,CALSGVSDTQYF
TRBD1,TRBJ1-2,TRBV7-9,-,TGTGCCAGCAGCCCCCCCCGGACAGGGGAGATGGGCGGCTACACCTTC,CASSPPRTGEMGGYTF
-,TRBJ1-4,TRBV28,-,TGTGCCAGCAGAGTTACCGGAAATGAAAAACTGTTTTTT,CASRVTGNEKLFF
-,TRBJ2-1,TRBV7-9,-,TGTGCCAGCAGCTCCACCGGGGGGCCGGCCAGATCCTACAATGAGCAGTTCTTC,CASSSTGGPARSYNEQFF
-,TRBJ1-5,TRBV19,many,TGTGCCAGTAATCCGGGATCCTATAGCAATCAGCCCCAGCATTTT,CASNPGSYSNQPQHF
-,TRBJ2-7,TRBV11-2,-,TGTGCCAGCAGTCTCGGACAGAACAACTACGAGCAGTACTTC,CASSLGQNNYEQYF
-,TRBJ1-2,TRBV29-1,once,TGCAGCGCGACCCCGGGGGACGGCTACACCTTC,CSATPGDGYTF
-,TRBJ1-3,TRBV5-4,-,TGTGCCAGCAGCTTGGACAGTGGAGGGGAATCTGGAAACACCATATATTTT,CASSLDSGGESGNTIYF
TRBD2,TRBJ2-1,TRBV9,-,TGTGCCAGCAGCGTCGTAGCGGGAGGCCTTTACAATGAGCAGTTCTTC,CASSVVAGGLYNEQFF
-,TRBJ2-1,TRBV7-6,-,TGTGCCAGCAGCTTAACGGTGTCCTACAATGAGCAGTTCTTC,CASSLTVSYNEQFF
-,TRBJ1-4,TRBV7-9,once,TGTGCCAGCAGCTTAGTTGGGAATGAAAAACTGTTTTTT,CASSLVGNEKLFF
-,TRBJ2-3,TRBV5-1,-,TGCGCCAGCAGCTCCTCTTTGGGCACAGATACGCAGTATTTT,CASSSSLGTDTQYF
-,TRBJ2-2,TRBV7-9,once,TGTGCCAGCAGCTTAGCGCGCCCATTGAACACCGGGGAGCTGTTTTTT,CASSLARPLNTGELFF
-,TRBJ1-6,TRBV7-9,-,TGTGCCAGCAGCCGGCGTGGGGGTTCACCCCTCCACTTT,CASSRRGGSPLHF
-,TRBJ1-1,TRBV4-1,-,TGCGCCAGCAGCCAAGAACGAGGGGGGGCTGAAGCTTTCTTT,CASSQERGGAEAFF
-,TRBJ2-2,TRBV6-5,-,TGTGCCAGCAGTTACTCCCGCCCAAACACCGGGGAGCTGTTTTTT,CASSYSRPNTGELFF
TRBD2,TRBJ2-7,TRBV9,-,TGTGCCAGCGGAGTCGGGGGGGCCGCCTACGAGCAGTACTTC,CASGVGGAAYEQYF
-,TRBJ2-7,TRBV7-7,-,TGTGCCAGCAGCTCCGCTCTCGAGAACGAGCAGTACTTC,CASSSALENEQYF
-,TRBJ1-1,TRBV27,-,TGTGCCAGCAGTTTAGATAGTTGGGCCCTAGAAGCTTTCTTT,CASSLDSWALEAFF
-,TRBJ1-2,TRBV29-1,-,TGCAGCGTTGAGATTAGGGTTGGGCGGGATGGCTACACCTTC,CSVEIRVGRDGYTF
-,TRBJ2-5,TRBV5-6,few,TGTGCCAGCAGCTTTGAGGCAGGGCAAGAGACCCAGTACTTC,CASSFEAGQETQYF
TRBD1,TRBJ2-7,TRBV27,-,TGTGCCAGCAGTTCCGCCGGGGACAGCCGGTACGAGCAGTACTTC,CASSSAGDSRYEQYF
-,TRBJ1-2,TRBV6-5,-,TGTGCCAGCAGTAACTCCCAACAGCTCCACCGGCGGGGCTACACCTTC,CASSNSQQLHRRGYTF
TRBD2,TRBJ2-5,TRBV19,-,TGTGCCAGTAGTATATTGGGACTAGCGGGGGAGTACCAAGAGACCCAGTACTTC,CASSILGLAGEYQETQYF
TRBD1,TRBJ1-6,TRBV5-1,-,TGCGCCAGCAGCCCGGACAGGGGCTCGTTACAAAATTCACCCCTCCACTTT,CASSPDRGSLQNSPLHF
-,TRBJ1-1,TRBV7-9,-,TGTGCCAGCAGCTCGGGGGGCCACATGAACACTGAAGCTTTCTTT,CASSSGGHMNTEAFF
-,TRBJ1-1,TRBV20-1,-,TGCAGTGCTATGATGGGGGTGGCTTTCTTT,CSAMMGVAFF
-,TRBJ1-4,TRBV25-1,-,TGTGCCAGCAGTGAAAGGGGCGGCGAAAAACTGTTTTTT,CASSERGGEKLFF
-,TRBJ1-4,TRBV7-2,once,TGTGCCAGCAGCCTGGGGAGGGTGGTTGGTGAAAAACTGTTTTTT,CASSLGRVVGEKLFF
-,TRBJ2-3,TRBV19,-,TGTGCCAGCGCCCTCGGGGTCCCCACAGATACGCAGTATTTT,CASALGVPTDTQYF
TRBD1,TRBJ2-1,TRBV2,-,TGTGCCAGCAGAGGGGACAGGGGAGGTGGCAATGAGCAGTTCTTC,CASRGDRGGGNEQFF
-,TRBJ2-7,TRBV4-1,-,TGCGCCAGCAGCCAAGAGGCATCGGCAGCCGGGAATAAGGAGTACTTC,CASSQEASAAGNKEYF
-,TRBJ1-1,TRBV2,-,TGTGCAGATTACGGGGGGGCTGCTGAAGCTTTCTTT,CADYGGAAEAFF
-,TRBJ2-2,TRBV19,-,TGTGCCAGTAGTATTGGAGTAGAACTGACCGGGGAGCTGTTTTTT,CASSIGVELTGELFF
-,TRBJ2-5,TRBV29-1,-,TGCAGCGTTGTGGCCCGGGCGGAACATCAAGAGACCCAGTACTTC,CSVVARAEHQETQYF
TRBD2,TRBJ2-2,TRBV5-1,-,TGCGCCAGCAGCTTGGAAAGGAGCGGGACGGACACCGGGGAGCTGTTTTTT,CASSLERSGTDTGELFF
TRBD1,TRBJ2-1,TRBV14,-,TGTGCCAGCAGCCACCTGGACAGGAGCATAGGGAATGAGCAGTTCTTC,CASSHLDRSIGNEQFF
-,TRBJ2-7,TRBV2,-,TGTGCCAGCAGTTCATGGGACGAGCAGTACTTC,CASSSWDEQYF
-,TRBJ1-1,TRBV4-2,-,TGTGCCAGCAGCCAAGAAATCGGGGCGAACACTGAAGCTTTCTTT,CASSQEIGANTEAFF
-,TRBJ1-5,TRBV5-5,-,TGTGCCAGCAGCACCCAGGGGAATCAGCCCCAGCATTTT,CASSTQGNQPQHF
TRBD1,TRBJ2-1,TRBV27,-,TGTGCCAGCAGTTTCGGACAGGGGGCTGAGCAGTTCTTC,CASSFGQGAEQFF
TRBD2,TRBJ2-1,TRBV7-3,-,TGTGCCAGCAGCTTAATAGCGGGGGTTTCCTACAATGAGCAGTTCTTC,CASSLIAGVSYNEQFF
TRBD1,TRBJ1-2,TRBV10-2,-,TGCGCCAGCAGTGGTGGCAGGGGGTATGGCTACACCTTC,CASSGGRGYGYTF
TRBD1,TRBJ2-1,TRBV10-2,-,TGCGCCAGCAGTCCGGACAGGAGATCCTACAATGAGCAGTTCTTC,CASSPDRRSYNEQFF
-,TRBJ2-7,TRBV6-5,-,TGTGCCAGCAGTTACGGGGGGGAGCAGTACTTC,CASSYGGEQYF
TRBD2,TRBJ2-7,TRBV19,-,TGTGCCAGTAGTATCCTTCCGGGGGGCTACGAGCAGTACTTC,CASSILPGGYEQYF
-,TRBJ2-2,TRBV27,-,TGTGCCAGCAGTCTCGGAAGAAACACCGGGGAGCTGTTTTTT,CASSLGRNTGELFF